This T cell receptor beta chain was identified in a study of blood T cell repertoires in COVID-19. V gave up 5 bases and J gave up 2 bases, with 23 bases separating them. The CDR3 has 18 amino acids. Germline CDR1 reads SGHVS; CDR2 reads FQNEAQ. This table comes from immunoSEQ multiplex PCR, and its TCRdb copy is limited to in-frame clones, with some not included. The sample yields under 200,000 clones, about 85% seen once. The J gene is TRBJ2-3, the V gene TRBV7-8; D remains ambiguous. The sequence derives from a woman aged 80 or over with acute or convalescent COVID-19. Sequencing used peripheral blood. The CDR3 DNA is TGTGCCAGCAGCCCCTTATCCGCGAGTTCATTTTTCACAGATACGCAGTATTTT. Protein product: CASSPLSASSFFTDTQYF.